This is a list of T cell receptor beta chains from one sample in a study of blood T cell repertoires in COVID-19. Generated by immunoSEQ multiplex PCR, the TCRdb table keeps only in-frame clones and is missing some. The sample holds about 140,000 clones, roughly 81% seen once. Sequencing used peripheral blood. These receptors all come from a woman between 45 and 65 years old with active or convalescent COVID-19. Both conserved end residues are part of each CDR3. The D gene is left open where the match is weak. Clone size is stated in some rows and not others, as once, few, many or a class when expanded.

d_call | j_call | v_call | clone_size | cdr3_nt | cdr3_aa
. | TRBJ2-1 | TRBV13 | . | TGTGCCAGCAACAAAGTAGCGCTGAGCTCCTACAATGAGCAGTTCTTC | CASNKVALSSYNEQFF
. | TRBJ1-1 | TRBV5-4 | . | TGTGCCAGCAGCTTCGACAGGAGCACTGAAGCTTTCTTT | CASSFDRSTEAFF
. | TRBJ1-1 | TRBV6-2/TRBV6-3 | . | TGTGCCAGCAGTTACGGCAGGTCGAACACTGAAGCTTTCTTT | CASSYGRSNTEAFF
. | TRBJ2-1 | TRBV30 | . | TGTGCCTGGATAGGGAGCTCCTACAATGAGCAGTTCTTC | CAWIGSSYNEQFF
TRBD2 | TRBJ2-1 | TRBV19 | . | TGTGCCAGTAGTTCAAAACTGGGACTAGCGGGAGGTCGCTCCTACAATGAGCAGTTCTTC | CASSSKLGLAGGRSYNEQFF
. | TRBJ2-1 | TRBV7-2 | . | TGTGCCAGCAGCGCCTTGAGCGGAGCGTACAATGAGCAGTTCTTC | CASSALSGAYNEQFF
. | TRBJ1-5 | TRBV28 | . | TGTGCCAGCAGTTCGAATAGGGGGGGACAAGGACGGGCTCAGCCCCAGCATTTT | CASSSNRGGQGRAQPQHF
. | TRBJ1-5 | TRBV19 | . | TGTGCCAGTAGTATCCGCAGGGGCAATCAGCCCCAGCATTTT | CASSIRRGNQPQHF
TRBD1 | TRBJ2-7 | TRBV6-5 | . | TGTGCCAGCAGCATCGATAACAGGGGTGGGTTCGAGCAGTACTTC | CASSIDNRGGFEQYF
. | TRBJ2-7 | TRBV7-6 | . | TGTGCCAGCAGCTCAGGCCCAGGGGGGTCGACCTACGAGCAGTACTTC | CASSSGPGGSTYEQYF
. | TRBJ2-7 | TRBV29-1 | few | TGCAGCGTTGAAGATAGGGCGGGCGGCTACGAGCAGTACTTC | CSVEDRAGGYEQYF
TRBD2 | TRBJ2-1 | TRBV6-1 | . | TGTGCCAGCAGTGAATGGGCTAGCGGGAGCCCCAATGAGCAGTTCTTC | CASSEWASGSPNEQFF
. | TRBJ2-4 | TRBV7-9 | . | TGTGCCAGCAGCCAAATCGGCAAAAACATTCAGTACTTC | CASSQIGKNIQYF
. | TRBJ2-5 | TRBV7-2 | once | TGTGCCAGCAGCTTAGGGTGGGGGCCACAAGAGACCCAGTACTTC | CASSLGWGPQETQYF
. | TRBJ2-3 | TRBV5-6 | . | TGTGCCAGCAGCTTGGCGGCGGGACTTTCCACAGATACGCAGTATTTT | CASSLAAGLSTDTQYF
. | TRBJ2-7 | TRBV6-1 | . | TGTGCCAGCAGGGAAACTTGGCAGGGCTTTTCCTACGAGCAGTACTTC | CASRETWQGFSYEQYF
TRBD1 | TRBJ2-5 | TRBV6-5 | . | TGTGCCAGCAGTTTCGACCGGGACAGGGAAGAGACCCAGTACTTC | CASSFDRDREETQYF
. | TRBJ2-7 | TRBV5-5 | . | TGTGCCAGCAGCTTGTTGGACAAACAGGAGCAGTACTTC | CASSLLDKQEQYF
TRBD1 | TRBJ2-1 | TRBV4-3 | . | TGCGCCAGCAGCCGGAACAGGGGAACCGCCAATGAGCAGTTCTTC | CASSRNRGTANEQFF
. | TRBJ1-1 | TRBV19 | once | TGTGCCAGTAGTATAGGAGGGACTAACACTGAAGCTTTCTTT | CASSIGGTNTEAFF
. | TRBJ1-6 | TRBV5-1 | few | TGCGCCAGCAGCTTGGGGGCAGGGGAAGGGAATTCACCCCTCCACTTT | CASSLGAGEGNSPLHF
. | TRBJ2-7 | TRBV7-2 | . | TGTGCCAGCAGCTTAGTATCTCGAGGGGAGCAGTACTTC | CASSLVSRGEQYF
. | TRBJ1-5 | TRBV19 | . | TGTGCCAGTAGTATAGACAGGGCCCCCTGGCCCCAGCATTTT | CASSIDRAPWPQHF
. | TRBJ1-6 | TRBV30 | . | TGTGCCTGGAGGGGCAATCCCTCCTATAATTCACCCCTCCACTTT | CAWRGNPSYNSPLHF
TRBD2 | TRBJ2-5 | TRBV6-2/TRBV6-3 | . | TGTGCCAGCAGCTGGGGCCGGGAGGGAGAGACCCAGTACTTC | CASSWGREGETQYF
. | TRBJ2-5 | TRBV29-1 | . | TGCAGCGTTGAAGCTTCGCCGGGGTACTTC | CSVEASPGYF
. | TRBJ1-5 | TRBV7-2 | . | TGTGCCAGCAGCTTAGGGGGACAAATCGGTCAGCCCCAGCATTTT | CASSLGGQIGQPQHF
TRBD2 | TRBJ2-1 | TRBV4-3 | . | TGCGCCAGCAGCCGTAGCGGGGGGGACAATGAGCAGTTCTTC | CASSRSGGDNEQFF
TRBD2 | TRBJ2-7 | TRBV6-5 | . | TGTGCCAGCAACTCCGGGACTAGCGGGAGGAATGAGCAGTACTTC | CASNSGTSGRNEQYF
. | TRBJ1-2 | TRBV6-5 | . | TGTGCCAGCAGTTACGACGGAGACTATGGCTACACCTTC | CASSYDGDYGYTF
. | TRBJ1-6 | TRBV19 | once | TGTGCCAGTAGTAGGGAGTTGAGCTCCTATAATTCACCCCTCCACTTT | CASSRELSSYNSPLHF
TRBD2 | TRBJ2-3 | TRBV6-2/TRBV6-3 | . | TGTGCCAGCAGCGTTAGCGGGAGAGGCACAGATACGCAGTATTTT | CASSVSGRGTDTQYF
TRBD2 | TRBJ2-1 | TRBV18 | . | TGTGCCAGCTCAGCTGGACTAGCGGGAGGGCCCTCGGATGAGCAGTTCTTC | CASSAGLAGGPSDEQFF
TRBD1 | TRBJ1-2 | TRBV7-8 | . | TGTGCCAGCAGCCCGTATCCTGGGGACAGGATGTACGGCCGCTATGGCTACACCTTC | CASSPYPGDRMYGRYGYTF
TRBD2 | TRBJ2-2 | TRBV7-6 | once | TGTGCCAGCAGCATACTAGCGGGGGAGAACACCGGGGAGCTGTTTTTT | CASSILAGENTGELFF
TRBD1 | TRBJ1-2 | TRBV6-2/TRBV6-3 | . | TGTGCCAGCAGCCCCCGACAGGGGTTCGGCTACACCTTC | CASSPRQGFGYTF
TRBD2 | TRBJ2-2 | TRBV2 | . | TGTGCCAGCAGCGCGGGACTAGTGGGGGGCACCGGGGAGCTGTTTTTT | CASSAGLVGGTGELFF
. | TRBJ1-6 | TRBV3-1/TRBV3-2 | . | TGTGCCAGCACATCACCCCTCCACTTT | CASTSPLHF
. | TRBJ2-1 | TRBV9 | . | TGTGCCAGCAGCGTAGGGGCTTCCCCGACCTACAATGAGCAGTTCTTC | CASSVGASPTYNEQFF
. | TRBJ2-7 | TRBV7-8 | . | TGTGCCAGCAGCCTATTTCCGTACCAGGGGAGGGTCTACGAGCAGTACTTC | CASSLFPYQGRVYEQYF
TRBD1 | TRBJ1-4 | TRBV7-8 | . | TGTGCCAGCAGCTTAATGTTCGGACAGGACCAACTGTTTTTT | CASSLMFGQDQLFF